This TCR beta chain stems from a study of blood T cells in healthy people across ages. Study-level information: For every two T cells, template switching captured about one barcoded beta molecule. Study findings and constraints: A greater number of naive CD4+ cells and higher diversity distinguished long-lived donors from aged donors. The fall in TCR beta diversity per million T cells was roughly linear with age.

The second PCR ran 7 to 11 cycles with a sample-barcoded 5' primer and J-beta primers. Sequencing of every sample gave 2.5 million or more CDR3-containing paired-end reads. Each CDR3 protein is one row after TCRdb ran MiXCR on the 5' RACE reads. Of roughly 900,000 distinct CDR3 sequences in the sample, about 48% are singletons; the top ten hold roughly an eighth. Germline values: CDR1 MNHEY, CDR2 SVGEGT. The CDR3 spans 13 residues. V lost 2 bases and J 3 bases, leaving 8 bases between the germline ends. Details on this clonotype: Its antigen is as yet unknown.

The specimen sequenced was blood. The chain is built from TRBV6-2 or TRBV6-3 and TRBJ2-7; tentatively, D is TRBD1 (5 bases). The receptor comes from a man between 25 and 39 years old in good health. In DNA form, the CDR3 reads TGTGCCAGCAGTTACCTGGACAACTACGAGCAGTACTTC. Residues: CASSYLDNYEQYF.